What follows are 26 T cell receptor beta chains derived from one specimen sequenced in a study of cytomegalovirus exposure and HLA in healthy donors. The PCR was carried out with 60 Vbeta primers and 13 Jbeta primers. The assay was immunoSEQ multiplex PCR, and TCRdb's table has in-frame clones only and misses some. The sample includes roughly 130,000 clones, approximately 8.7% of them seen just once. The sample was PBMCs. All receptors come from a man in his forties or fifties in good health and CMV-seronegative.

The CDR3 DNA sequence: TGTGCCAGCAGTTGGAACAGGGAGACAGGGGTTGGCTACACCTTC. Amino acid sequence: CASSWNRETGVGYTF. V is TRBV6-5 and J is TRBJ1-2; 8 bases match TRBD1. There are 15 residues in the CDR3. In germline, CDR1 is MNHEY, CDR2 SVGAGI. J was trimmed by 7 bases and V by 4 bases; bases with no gene match: 11.

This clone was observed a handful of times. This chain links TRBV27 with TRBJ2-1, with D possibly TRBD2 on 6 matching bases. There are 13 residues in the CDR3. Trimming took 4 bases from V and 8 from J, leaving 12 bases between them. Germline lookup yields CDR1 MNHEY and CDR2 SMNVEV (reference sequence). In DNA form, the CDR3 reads TGTGCCAGCAGTTCCGGACTACGACATGAGCAGTTCTTC. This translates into CASSSGLRHEQFF.

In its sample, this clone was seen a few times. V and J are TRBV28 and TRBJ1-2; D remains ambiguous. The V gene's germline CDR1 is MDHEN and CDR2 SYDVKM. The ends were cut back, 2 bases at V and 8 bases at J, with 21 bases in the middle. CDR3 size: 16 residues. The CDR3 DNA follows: TGTGCCAGCAGTTTACAGCGTCGCGCGGGCCCACGGGGCTACACCTTC. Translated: CASSLQRRAGPRGYTF.

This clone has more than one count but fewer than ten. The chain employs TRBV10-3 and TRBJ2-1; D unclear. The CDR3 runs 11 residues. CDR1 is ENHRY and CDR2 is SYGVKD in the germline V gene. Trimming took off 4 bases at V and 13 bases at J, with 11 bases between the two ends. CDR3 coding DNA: TGTGCCATCAGTGGGGTCGCGGAACAGTTCTTC. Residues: CAISGVAEQFF.

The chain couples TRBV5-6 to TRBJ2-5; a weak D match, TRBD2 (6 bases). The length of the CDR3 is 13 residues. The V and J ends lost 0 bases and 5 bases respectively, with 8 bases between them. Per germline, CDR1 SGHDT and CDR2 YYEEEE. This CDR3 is CASSLAGGETQYF. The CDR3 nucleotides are TGTGCCAGCAGCTTGGCCGGAGGGGAGACCCAGTACTTC. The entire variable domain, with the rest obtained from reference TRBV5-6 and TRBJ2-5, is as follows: DAGVTQSPTHLIKTRGQQVTLRCSPKSGHDTVSWYQQALGQGPQFIFQYYEEEERQRGNFPDRFSGHQFPNYSSELNVNALLLGDSALYLCASSLAGGETQYFGPGTRLLVL.

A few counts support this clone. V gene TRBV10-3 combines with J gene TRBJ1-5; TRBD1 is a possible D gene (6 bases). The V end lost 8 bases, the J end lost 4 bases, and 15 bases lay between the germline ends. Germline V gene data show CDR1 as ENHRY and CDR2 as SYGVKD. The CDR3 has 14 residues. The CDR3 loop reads CAIGNGTYNQPQHF. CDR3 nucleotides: TGTGCCATCGGGAACGGGACATATAATCAGCCCCAGCATTTT.

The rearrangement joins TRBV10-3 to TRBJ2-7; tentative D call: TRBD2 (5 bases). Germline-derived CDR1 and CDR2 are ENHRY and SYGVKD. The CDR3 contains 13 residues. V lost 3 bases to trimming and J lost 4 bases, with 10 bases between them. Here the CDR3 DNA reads TGTGCCATCAGTGACCATTCGGGGTACGAGCAGTACTTC. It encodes CAISDHSGYEQYF.

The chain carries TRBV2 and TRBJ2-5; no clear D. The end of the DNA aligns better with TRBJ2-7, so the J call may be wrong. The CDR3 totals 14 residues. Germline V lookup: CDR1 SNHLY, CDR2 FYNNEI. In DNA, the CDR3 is TGTGCCACCCTTCTTACTCCAGGTTCCTACGAGCAGTACTTC. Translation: CATLLTPGSYEQYF.

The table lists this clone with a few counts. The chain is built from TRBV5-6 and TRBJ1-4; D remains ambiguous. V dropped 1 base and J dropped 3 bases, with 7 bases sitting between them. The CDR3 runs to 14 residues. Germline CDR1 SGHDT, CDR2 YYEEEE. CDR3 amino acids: CASSLWAANEKLFF. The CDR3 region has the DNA TGTGCCAGCAGCTTGTGGGCCGCTAATGAAAAACTGTTTTTT.

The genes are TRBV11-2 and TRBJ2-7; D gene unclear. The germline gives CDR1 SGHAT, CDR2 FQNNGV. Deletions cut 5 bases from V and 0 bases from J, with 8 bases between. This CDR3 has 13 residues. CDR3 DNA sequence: TGTGCCAGCAGCGAGAAAGTCTCCTACGAGCAGTACTTC. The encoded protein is CASSEKVSYEQYF.

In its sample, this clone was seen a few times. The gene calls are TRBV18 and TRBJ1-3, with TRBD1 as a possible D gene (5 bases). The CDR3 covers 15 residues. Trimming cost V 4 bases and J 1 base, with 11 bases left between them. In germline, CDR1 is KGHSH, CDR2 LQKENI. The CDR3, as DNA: TGTGCCAGCTCACGCGGGACGGATTCTGGAAACACCATATATTTT. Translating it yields CASSRGTDSGNTIYF. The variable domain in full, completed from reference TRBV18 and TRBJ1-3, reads NAGVMQNPRHLVRRRGQEARLRCSPMKGHSHVYWYRQLPEEGLKFMVYLQKENIIDESGMPKERFSAEFPKEGPSILRIQQVVRGDSAAYFCASSRGTDSGNTIYFGEGSWLTVV.

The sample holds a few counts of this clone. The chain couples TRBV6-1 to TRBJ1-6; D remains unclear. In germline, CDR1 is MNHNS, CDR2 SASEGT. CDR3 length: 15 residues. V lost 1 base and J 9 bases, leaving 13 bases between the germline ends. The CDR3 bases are TGTGCCAGCAGTGAAGAGCGGTGGAATGGTTCACCCCTCCACTTT. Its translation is CASSEERWNGSPLHF.

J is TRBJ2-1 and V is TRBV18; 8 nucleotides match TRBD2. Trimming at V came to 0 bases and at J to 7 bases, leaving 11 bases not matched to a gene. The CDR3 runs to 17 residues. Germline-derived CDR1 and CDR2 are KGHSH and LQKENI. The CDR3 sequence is CASSPPSGGRTGNEQFF. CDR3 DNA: TGTGCCAGCTCACCACCGAGCGGGGGACGGACGGGGAATGAGCAGTTCTTC.

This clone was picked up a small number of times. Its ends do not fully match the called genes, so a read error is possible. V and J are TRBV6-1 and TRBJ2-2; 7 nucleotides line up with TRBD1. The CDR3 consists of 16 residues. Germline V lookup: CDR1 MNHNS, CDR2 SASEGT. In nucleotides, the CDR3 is TGTGCCAGCAGAGAAGACAGGGCAGGACACACCGGGGAGCTGTTTTTT. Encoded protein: CASREDRAGHTGELFF.

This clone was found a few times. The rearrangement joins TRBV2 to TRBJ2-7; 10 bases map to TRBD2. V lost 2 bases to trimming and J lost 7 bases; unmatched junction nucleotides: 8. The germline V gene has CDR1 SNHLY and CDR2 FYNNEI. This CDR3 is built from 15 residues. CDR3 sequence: CASSEWLAGAREQYF. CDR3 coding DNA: TGTGCCAGCAGTGAATGGCTAGCGGGGGCTCGGGAGCAGTACTTC.

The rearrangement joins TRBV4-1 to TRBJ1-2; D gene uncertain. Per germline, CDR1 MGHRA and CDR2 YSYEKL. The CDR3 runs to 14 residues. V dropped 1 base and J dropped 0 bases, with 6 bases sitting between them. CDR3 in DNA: TGCGCCAGCAGCCAAGGACTCACTAACTATGGCTACACCTTC. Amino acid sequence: CASSQGLTNYGYTF.

The CDR3 loop is CASSVGVTGFNEQFF. The CDR3 bases are TGTGCCAGCAGCGTAGGGGTGACAGGGTTCAATGAGCAGTTCTTC. The rearrangement joins TRBV9 to TRBJ2-1; TRBD1 agrees at 7 bases. The V and J ends lost 0 bases and 6 bases, in that order; junction bases with no gene match: 6. CDR3 length: 15 residues. Germline lookup yields CDR1 SGDLS and CDR2 YYNGEE.

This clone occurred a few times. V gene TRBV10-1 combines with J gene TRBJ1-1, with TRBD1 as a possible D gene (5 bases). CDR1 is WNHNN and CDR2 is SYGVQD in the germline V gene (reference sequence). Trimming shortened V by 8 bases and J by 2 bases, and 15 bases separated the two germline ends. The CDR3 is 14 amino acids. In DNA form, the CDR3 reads TGCGCCAGCGGTTCTGGAGGGGATAACACTGAAGCTTTCTTT. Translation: CASGSGGDNTEAFF.

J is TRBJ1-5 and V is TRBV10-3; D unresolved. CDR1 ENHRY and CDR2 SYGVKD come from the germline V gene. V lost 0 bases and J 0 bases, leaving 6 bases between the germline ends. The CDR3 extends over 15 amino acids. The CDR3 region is CAISESQNSNQPQHF. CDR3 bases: TGTGCCATCAGTGAGTCACAGAATAGCAATCAGCCCCAGCATTTT.

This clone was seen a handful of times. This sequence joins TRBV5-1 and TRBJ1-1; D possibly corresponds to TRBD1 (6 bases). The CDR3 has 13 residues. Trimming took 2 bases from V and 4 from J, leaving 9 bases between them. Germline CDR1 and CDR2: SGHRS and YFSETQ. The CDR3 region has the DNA TGCGCCAGCAGCTTCACAGGGACCACTGAAGCTTTCTTT. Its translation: CASSFTGTTEAFF.

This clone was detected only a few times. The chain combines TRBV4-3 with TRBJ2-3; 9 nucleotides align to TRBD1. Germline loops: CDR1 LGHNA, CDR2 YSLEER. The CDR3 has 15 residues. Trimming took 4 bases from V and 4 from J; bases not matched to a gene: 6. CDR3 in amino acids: CASSPQRQGADTQYF. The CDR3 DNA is TGCGCCAGCAGCCCCCAAAGACAGGGGGCAGATACGCAGTATTTT.

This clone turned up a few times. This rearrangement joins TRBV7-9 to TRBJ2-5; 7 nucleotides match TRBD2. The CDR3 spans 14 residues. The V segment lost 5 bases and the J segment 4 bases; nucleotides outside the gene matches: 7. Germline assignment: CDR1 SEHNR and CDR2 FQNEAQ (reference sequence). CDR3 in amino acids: CASSTRLASETQYF. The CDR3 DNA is TGTGCCAGCAGCACCCGACTAGCATCAGAGACCCAGTACTTC. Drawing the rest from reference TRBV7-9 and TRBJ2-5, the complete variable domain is DTGVSQNPRHKITKRGQNVTFRCDPISEHNRLYWYRQTLGQGPEFLTYFQNEAQLEKSRLLSDRFSAERPKGSFSTLEIQRTEQGDSAMYLCASSTRLASETQYFGPGTRLLVL.

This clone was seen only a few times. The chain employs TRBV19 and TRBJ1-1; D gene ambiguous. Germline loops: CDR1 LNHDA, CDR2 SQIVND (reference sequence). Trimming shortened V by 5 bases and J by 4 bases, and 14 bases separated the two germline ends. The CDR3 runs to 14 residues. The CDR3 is CASSPSDRSTEAFF. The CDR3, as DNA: TGTGCCAGTAGTCCTTCAGATCGATCCACTGAAGCTTTCTTT.

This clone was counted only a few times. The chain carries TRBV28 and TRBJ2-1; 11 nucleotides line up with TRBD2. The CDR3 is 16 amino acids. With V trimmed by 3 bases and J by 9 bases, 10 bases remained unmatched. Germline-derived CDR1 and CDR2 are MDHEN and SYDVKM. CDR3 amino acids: CASSLGVAGGPSEQFF. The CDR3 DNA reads TGTGCCAGCAGTTTGGGGGTAGCGGGGGGGCCGAGTGAGCAGTTCTTC.

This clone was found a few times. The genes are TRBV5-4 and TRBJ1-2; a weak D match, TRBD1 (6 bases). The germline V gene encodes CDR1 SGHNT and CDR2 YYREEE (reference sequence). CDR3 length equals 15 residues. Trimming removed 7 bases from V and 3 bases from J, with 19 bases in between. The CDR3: CASWDRTAYYYGYTF. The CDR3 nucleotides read TGTGCCAGCTGGGATAGGACAGCCTATTACTATGGCTACACCTTC.

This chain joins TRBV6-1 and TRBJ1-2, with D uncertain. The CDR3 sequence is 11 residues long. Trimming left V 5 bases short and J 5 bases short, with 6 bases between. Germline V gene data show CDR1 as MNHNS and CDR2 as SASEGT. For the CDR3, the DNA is TGTGCCAGCAGTCACTATTATGGCTACACCTTC. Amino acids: CASSHYYGYTF.